This T cell receptor beta chain stems from a study of T cell clones after liver transplantation. Turning to the study itself: Patients counted as tolerant after at least one year off all immunosuppression, enzymes not exceeding twice normal.

The V gene lost 3 bases and the J gene lost 8 bases, with 11 bases spanning the gap. The germline CDR1 and CDR2 sequences are SEHNR and FQNEAQ (reference sequence). The CDR3 extends over 12 amino acids. Profiling relied on immunoSEQ multiplex PCR, and the TCRdb table lists in-frame clones only, not all of them. The sample gives some 57,000 clones, 60% to 80% of which show up once; more than 7.5% is in the top ten. The sample here was CD4+ T cells from blood, taken at the 22-month timepoint. The receptor comes from a human patient who received a liver transplant. Some T cells may be graft donor cells. The chain couples TRBV7-9 to TRBJ2-7, with D possibly being TRBD1 or TRBD2 (5 bases each). The CDR3 bases are TGTGCCAGCAGCTTCCTTGAGGGGAAGCAGTACTTC. Amino acid sequence: CASSFLEGKQYF.